The 3 T cell receptor beta chains reported below all come from one sample, sequenced in a study of T cell responses to AZD1222 COVID-19 vaccine. Sequencing was performed with immunoSEQ multiplex PCR; in TCRdb, only in-frame clones are kept and a portion is missing. The table has about 150,000 clones, approximately 90% seen once; the top ten hold roughly 0.98%. The starting material was peripheral blood, obtained 28 days after the second AZD1222 dose. These receptors were taken from an adult who received the AZD1222 COVID-19 vaccine.

The genes are TRBV4-3 and TRBJ1-5; D ambiguous. Germline V lookup: CDR1 LGHNA, CDR2 YSLEER. The ends were cut back, 4 bases at V and 4 bases at J, with 8 bases in the middle. The CDR3 consists of 13 residues. CDR3 sequence: CASSPSRNQPQHF. In DNA, the CDR3 is TGCGCCAGCAGCCCCAGCCGGAATCAGCCCCAGCATTTT.

Worth noting for this clone: Other DNA sequences within the sample encode an identical CDR3. The rearrangement joins TRBV7-9 to TRBJ2-1, with unresolved D. This CDR3 has 12 residues. Trimming removed 4 bases from V and 8 bases from J, with 9 bases in between. Germline assignment: CDR1 SEHNR and CDR2 FQNEAQ (reference sequence). Here the CDR3 reads CASSSGRDEQFF. The CDR3 coding sequence is TGTGCCAGCAGCTCAGGACGCGATGAGCAGTTCTTC.

V is TRBV27 and J is TRBJ1-3, with TRBD1 matching 9 bases. Germline lookup yields CDR1 MNHEY and CDR2 SMNVEV (reference sequence). CDR3 length equals 17 residues. The junction had 13 bases not matched to a gene; V was cut back by 6 bases and J by 4 bases. The CDR3 loop reads CASRPPSGQGVGNTIYF. CDR3 coding DNA: TGTGCCAGCAGACCCCCCTCGGGACAGGGCGTAGGAAACACCATATATTTT.